Presented here are 20 T cell receptor beta chains from one specimen sequenced in a study of cytotoxic CD8 clonotypes in ibrutinib-treated CLL. TCRdb keeps only in-frame clones here, not all; method: immunoSEQ multiplex PCR. This table holds 68,000 or so clones, under 70% found once. This sample comprised PBMCs, obtained after 12 months of ibrutinib treatment. Every receptor here comes from a human donor with chronic lymphocytic leukemia.

The chain joins TRBV11-3 to TRBJ1-1, with 9 bases identical to TRBD1. Germline V lookup: CDR1 SGHNT, CDR2 YENEEA. This CDR3 has 15 amino acids. The V segment lost 1 base and the J segment 1 base; nucleotides outside the gene matches: 1. In nucleotides, the CDR3 is TGTGCCAGCAGCTTAGGGGGACAGGGGAACACTGAAGCTTTCTTT. This sequence encodes CASSLGGQGNTEAFF.

The chain recombines TRBV6-1 with TRBJ1-5, with D unclear. Germline V gene data show CDR1 as MNHNS and CDR2 as SASEGT. V lost 5 bases to trimming and J lost 3 bases, with 11 bases between them. The CDR3 is 14 residues long. The CDR3 loop reads CASSPGVTNQPQHF. DNA of the CDR3: TGTGCCAGCAGTCCTGGGGTCACCAATCAGCCCCAGCATTTT.

This clone was observed once. The chain links TRBV30 to TRBJ1-2; 7 bases are a match to TRBD1. The CDR3 sequence is 12 residues long. CDR1 and CDR2 from the germline V gene are GTSNPN and SVGIG (reference sequence). Losses at the gene ends were 5 bases for V and 6 bases for J; bases not matched to a gene: 6. The CDR3 region has the DNA TGTGCCTGGGGACAGGACGAGGATGGCTACACCTTC. Residues: CAWGQDEDGYTF.

The chain combines TRBV30 with TRBJ1-6; tentatively, D is TRBD1 (5 bases). CDR3 length equals 13 residues. The germline V gene encodes CDR1 GTSNPN and CDR2 SVGIG (reference sequence). The ends were cut back, 4 bases at V and 7 bases at J, with 11 bases in the middle. CDR3 region: CAWISGGNSPLHF. The CDR3 DNA follows: TGTGCCTGGATTAGTGGGGGAAATTCACCCCTCCACTTT.

V gene TRBV7-9 combines with J gene TRBJ2-7, with D possibly being TRBD2 (5 bases). CDR1 is SEHNR, CDR2 FQNEAQ, per germline (reference sequence). The CDR3 is 13 residues long. V was pared by 5 bases and J by 6 bases, with 14 bases between. This CDR3 is CASSDTQGGEQYF. The CDR3 bases are TGTGCCAGCAGCGACACCCAAGGAGGCGAGCAGTACTTC.

The chain combines TRBV10-3 with TRBJ2-3, with TRBD1 matching 8 bases. After removal of 7 bases from V and 3 bases from J, the junction contained 9 bases not matched to a gene. Germline V gene sequence: CDR1 ENHRY, CDR2 SYGVKD. This CDR3 is 15 amino acids long. This CDR3 is CAIKAADRATDTQYF. Here the CDR3 DNA reads TGTGCCATCAAAGCGGCGGACAGGGCTACAGATACGCAGTATTTT.

This clone came up a few times. This chain connects TRBV27 to TRBJ1-2, with 8 bases aligning to TRBD1. V gave up 3 bases and J gave up 2 bases; unmatched junction bases: 2. This CDR3 is 14 amino acids long. Germline values: CDR1 MNHEY, CDR2 SMNVEV (reference sequence). DNA for the CDR3: TGTGCCAGCAGTTTGGACAGGGACAACTATGGCTACACCTTC. This gives the protein CASSLDRDNYGYTF.

This clone occurred once. The rearrangement joins TRBV7-9 to TRBJ1-1; TRBD1 aligns across 7 bases. CDR3 length equals 14 residues. Trimming removed 8 bases from V and 6 bases from J; junction bases left unmatched: 12. CDR1 SEHNR and CDR2 FQNEAQ come from the germline V gene (reference sequence). The CDR3 is CASGRQGPGAEAFF. The DNA of the CDR3 is TGTGCCAGCGGAAGACAGGGCCCTGGCGCTGAAGCTTTCTTT.

This clone was detected only a few times. J is TRBJ2-7 and V is TRBV19; D remains ambiguous. Trimming left V 9 bases short and J 0 bases short, with 9 bases between. This CDR3 spans 12 amino acids. Germline-derived CDR1 and CDR2 are LNHDA and SQIVND (reference sequence). In DNA, the CDR3 is TGTGCCAGCGAAGGAAACTCCTACGAGCAGTACTTC. Amino acids: CASEGNSYEQYF.

The J gene is TRBJ1-6, the V gene TRBV4-3, with D tentatively TRBD1 (5 bases). Germline V gene data show CDR1 as LGHNA and CDR2 as YSLEER. The V gene lost 0 bases and the J gene lost 10 bases, with 13 bases spanning the gap. The CDR3 consists of 15 residues. The CDR3: CASSQEVGVWSPLHF. The CDR3 nucleotides read TGCGCCAGCAGCCAAGAAGTGGGGGTATGGTCACCCCTCCACTTT.

J is TRBJ2-5 and V is TRBV6-6, with D possibly matching TRBD2 (6 bases). Trimming removed 5 bases from V and 7 bases from J, with 8 bases in between. The germline CDR1 and CDR2 sequences are MNHNY and SVGAGI (reference sequence). The CDR3 length is 11 residues. The CDR3 sequence: CASSHGGTQYF. The CDR3 nucleotides are TGTGCCAGCAGTCACGGGGGGACCCAGTACTTC.

In this sample, this clone turned up a few times. The chain is built from TRBV11-2 and TRBJ1-3, with unresolved D. Trimming stripped 4 bases from V and 4 bases from J, with 14 bases between. The V gene's germline CDR1 is SGHAT and CDR2 FQNNGV. CDR3 size: 15 residues. This CDR3 is CASSSLKGFGNTIYF. CDR3 in DNA: TGTGCCAGCAGCTCTCTAAAAGGTTTCGGAAACACCATATATTTT.

The chain has TRBV9 and TRBJ2-3; D is unresolved. Germline CDR1 is SGDLS and CDR2 is YYNGEE. Between the trimmed V and J ends, which lost 4 bases and 5 bases, there was a span of 11 bases. The CDR3 length is 13 residues. CDR3 DNA sequence: TGTGCCAGCAGCCGCCGGTCCATAGATACGCAGTATTTT. The encoded protein is CASSRRSIDTQYF.

In this sample, this clone turned up once. The chain employs TRBV5-1 and TRBJ2-2; the match to TRBD1 covers 8 bases. Per germline, CDR1 SGHRS and CDR2 YFSETQ. The CDR3 consists of 14 residues. V lost 4 bases to trimming and J lost 4 bases; unmatched junction nucleotides: 3. CDR3 residues: CASSPGQATGELFF. The DNA of the CDR3 is TGCGCCAGCAGCCCGGGACAGGCCACCGGGGAGCTGTTTTTT. Using reference TRBV5-1 and TRBJ2-2 for the parts outside the CDR3, the full variable domain is KAGVTQTPRYLIKTRGQQVTLSCSPISGHRSVSWYQQTPGQGLQFLFEYFSETQRNKGNFPGRFSGRQFSNSRSEMNVSTLELGDSALYLCASSPGQATGELFFGEGSRLTVL.

The chain is built from TRBV13 and TRBJ1-1; maybe TRBD1 (5 bases). Germline V gene sequence: CDR1 PRHDT, CDR2 FYEKMQ (reference sequence). This CDR3 is built from 16 residues. The V and J ends lost 1 base and 3 bases respectively, with 15 bases between them. CDR3 loop: CASSLAGGDSDTEAFF. CDR3 sequence (DNA): TGTGCCAGCAGCTTAGCCGGGGGGGATAGCGACACTGAAGCTTTCTTT.

The rearrangement uses TRBV5-8 and TRBJ2-5; tentatively, D is TRBD1 or TRBD2 (6 bases each). With the DNA end fitting TRBJ2-7 better, the J assignment may be wrong. The CDR3 has 13 amino acids. Germline CDR1 reads SGHTS; CDR2 reads YDEGEE. The CDR3 loop is CASHTGRRHEQYF. In DNA, the CDR3 is TGTGCCAGCCATACAGGGAGGCGGCACGAGCAGTACTTC.

The chain is built from TRBV2 and TRBJ1-1; TRBD1 agrees at 8 bases. CDR3 length: 15 amino acids. Trimming took 8 bases from V and 4 from J; bases not matched to a gene: 12. Germline CDR1 SNHLY, CDR2 FYNNEI. CDR3 coding DNA: TGTGCCAGCGGGATAAACAGGGGGAGGGCCACTGAAGCTTTCTTT. The encoded protein is CASGINRGRATEAFF.

This chain connects TRBV9 to TRBJ2-5; 7 bases match TRBD1. CDR1 and CDR2 from the germline V gene are SGDLS and YYNGEE. The V and J ends lost 3 bases and 4 bases, in that order; junction bases with no gene match: 9. The CDR3 is made up of 15 amino acids. The CDR3: CASSDRQGSPETQYF. The CDR3 DNA follows: TGTGCCAGCAGCGATCGACAGGGTTCCCCAGAGACCCAGTACTTC. Variable domain in full (rest from reference TRBV9 and TRBJ2-5): DSGVTQTPKHLITATGQRVTLRCSPRSGDLSVYWYQQSLDQGLQFLIQYYNGEERAKGNILERFSAQQFPDLHSELNLSSLELGDSALYFCASSDRQGSPETQYFGPGTRLLVL.

This rearrangement joins TRBV11-2 to TRBJ2-3; weak D call: TRBD1 (6 bases). CDR1 is SGHAT and CDR2 is FQNNGV in the germline V gene. The V and J ends lost 1 base and 6 bases respectively, with 11 bases between them. The CDR3 is made up of 14 amino acids. CDR3 DNA sequence: TGTGCCAGCAGCTTAGTTGGGGGCCCGGATACGCAGTATTTT. Its translation: CASSLVGGPDTQYF. Supplemented by reference TRBV11-2 and TRBJ2-3, the full variable domain reads EAGVAQSPRYKIIEKRQSVAFWCNPISGHATLYWYQQILGQGPKLLIQFQNNGVVDDSQLPKDRFSAERLKGVDSTLKIQPAKLEDSAVYLCASSLVGGPDTQYFGPGTRLTVL.

The CDR3 region has the DNA TGTGCCAGCAGCTTCGGGACGGCGAACACTGAAGCTTTCTTT. Translating gives CASSFGTANTEAFF. The chain recombines TRBV5-4 with TRBJ1-1; possible D gene TRBD1, 5 bases. V was trimmed by 2 bases and J by 1 base, leaving 9 bases between them. Germline V lookup: CDR1 SGHNT, CDR2 YYREEE (reference sequence). The CDR3 extends over 14 amino acids.